The entry that follows covers one TCR beta chain sequence. Its specificity is not known. The source of the sample is a study of T cell responses to AZD1222 COVID-19 vaccine. Findings and caveats of the study: After the peak T cell response, and only then, were repertoires sampled. Spike-wide coverage was observed for vaccine-associated CD4 TCRs, with dominant responses at 160-218 and 743-854. Females made up more of the donors, who were largely white British, and clonal diversity may have come out too low. Increased Spike-specific TCR breadth and depth were observed after two AZD1222 doses.

Trimming removed 5 bases from V and 1 base from J, with 8 bases in between. There are 13 residues in the CDR3. The table came from immunoSEQ multiplex PCR; TCRdb's copy has only in-frame clones and leaves some out. Of about 190,000 clones in the sample, roughly 92% were seen once. This specimen was peripheral blood, taken on day 0 of AZD1222 vaccination. The genes are TRBV12-3 or TRBV12-4 and TRBJ1-1, with a possible D match to TRBD1 (5 bases). The TCR originated in an adult in good health. The CDR3 region is CASSPGGNTEAFF. The CDR3 DNA is TGTGCCAGCAGTCCCGGGGGGAACACTGAAGCTTTCTTT.